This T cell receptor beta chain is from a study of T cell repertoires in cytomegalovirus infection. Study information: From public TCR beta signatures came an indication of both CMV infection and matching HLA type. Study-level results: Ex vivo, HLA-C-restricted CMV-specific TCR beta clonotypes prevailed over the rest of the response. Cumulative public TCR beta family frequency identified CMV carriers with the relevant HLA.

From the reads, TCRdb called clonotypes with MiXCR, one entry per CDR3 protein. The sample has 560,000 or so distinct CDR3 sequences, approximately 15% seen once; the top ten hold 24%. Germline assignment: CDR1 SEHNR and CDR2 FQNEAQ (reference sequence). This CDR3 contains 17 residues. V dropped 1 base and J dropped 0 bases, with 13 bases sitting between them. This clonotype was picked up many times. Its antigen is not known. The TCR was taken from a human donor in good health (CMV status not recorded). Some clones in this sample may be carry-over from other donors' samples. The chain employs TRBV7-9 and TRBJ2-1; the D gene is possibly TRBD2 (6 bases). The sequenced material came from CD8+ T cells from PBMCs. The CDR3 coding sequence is TGTGCCAGCAGCTTAGTTGGGACTGAAAGCTCCTACAATGAGCAGTTCTTC. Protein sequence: CASSLVGTESSYNEQFF.